The 27 T cell receptor beta chains presented below share a single source sample, sequenced in a study of blood T cell repertoires in COVID-19. Assay used: immunoSEQ multiplex PCR; TCRdb lists only in-frame clones, some missing. The profile shows around 370,000 clones, roughly 91% of them singletons. Sequencing was performed on PBMCs or T cells enriched from blood (not recorded which). Receptors originate from a young woman who had recovered from COVID-19.

The chain joins TRBV9 to TRBJ2-1; TRBD2 is a possible D gene (7 bases). V was cut by 1 base and J by 7 bases, with 15 bases left in between. CDR3 size: 15 residues. Germline V gene lookup returns CDR1 SGDLS and CDR2 YYNGEE. Here the CDR3 DNA reads TGTGCCAGCAGCGTATTAGGAGGGGGGGCGAATGAGCAGTTCTTC. Translating it yields CASSVLGGGANEQFF. Filled out from reference TRBV9 and TRBJ2-1, the complete variable domain reads DSGVTQTPKHLITATGQRVTLRCSPRSGDLSVYWYQQSLDQGLQFLIQYYNGEERAKGNILERFSAQQFPDLHSELNLSSLELGDSALYFCASSVLGGGANEQFFGPGTRLTVL.

The chain combines TRBV9 with TRBJ2-7; 9 nucleotides align to TRBD1. Germline lookup yields CDR1 SGDLS and CDR2 YYNGEE. V gave up 2 bases and J gave up 5 bases; unmatched junction bases: 8. This CDR3 comprises 15 residues. In nucleotides, the CDR3 is TGTGCCAGCAGCGTCGACGCGGGACAGGGCCACGAGCAGTACTTC. Amino acids: CASSVDAGQGHEQYF.

This clone was detected once. This chain links TRBV7-2 with TRBJ1-2; the D gene is possibly TRBD1 (5 bases). V was trimmed by 5 bases and J by 5 bases, leaving 9 bases between them. This CDR3 spans 12 amino acids. CDR1 is SGHTA, CDR2 FQGNSA, per germline. CDR3 loop: CASSPTVYGYTF. As DNA, the CDR3 is TGTGCCAGCAGCCCGACAGTTTATGGCTACACCTTC. The variable domain in full, completed from reference TRBV7-2 and TRBJ1-2, reads GAGVSQSPSNKVTEKGKDVELRCDPISGHTALYWYRQSLGQGLEFLIYFQGNSAPDKSGLPSDRFSAERTGGSVSTLTIQRTQQEDSAVYLCASSPTVYGYTFGSGTRLTVV.

The V gene is TRBV7-9, the J gene TRBJ2-7; unclear D gene. The germline CDR1 and CDR2 sequences are SEHNR and FQNEAQ (reference sequence). This CDR3 is built from 13 residues. V lost 5 bases and J lost 1, with 9 bases in between. The CDR3 loop reads CASSPPLSYEQYF. The CDR3 DNA reads TGTGCCAGCAGCCCCCCCCTGTCCTACGAGCAGTACTTC.

V gene TRBV3-1 (or the pseudogene TRBV3-2) combines with J gene TRBJ2-1, with unresolved D. Germline assignment: CDR1 LGHDT and CDR2 YNNKEL (reference sequence). V lost 4 bases, J lost 0 bases, and 10 bases lay in between. The CDR3 has 15 residues. CDR3 amino acids: CASSLRRSSYNEQFF. The CDR3, as DNA: TGTGCCAGCAGCCTTAGGCGGAGCTCCTACAATGAGCAGTTCTTC.

For the CDR3, the DNA is TGTGCCAGCAGCTACGGGGGGGTAGATACGCAGTATTTT. Translation: CASSYGGVDTQYF. V usage is TRBV7-2 and J usage is TRBJ2-3; 8 nucleotides match TRBD2. Trimming removed 4 bases from V and 5 bases from J; junction bases left unmatched: 2. CDR3 size: 13 residues. CDR1 and CDR2 (germline): SGHTA, FQGNSA.

This chain joins TRBV18 and TRBJ1-2; TRBD1 agrees at 8 bases. The CDR3 totals 15 residues. The germline V gene has CDR1 KGHSH and CDR2 LQKENI. The trim removed 4 bases at V and 3 bases at J, leaving 7 bases unmatched. CDR3 amino acids: CASSLWTGYDYGYTF. CDR3 coding DNA: TGTGCCAGCTCACTATGGACAGGGTATGACTATGGCTACACCTTC.

J is TRBJ2-6 and V is TRBV7-8; 11 nucleotides agree with TRBD1. Germline lookup yields CDR1 SGHVS and CDR2 FQNEAQ. The V segment lost 5 bases and the J segment 1 base; nucleotides outside the gene matches: 4. The CDR3 contains 17 residues. The CDR3 DNA follows: TGTGCCAGCAGCGGGGGACAGGGGGTATCTGGGGCCAACGTCCTGACTTTC. This codes for CASSGGQGVSGANVLTF.

V and J are TRBV5-6 and TRBJ1-2; unclear D gene. Germline V gives CDR1 SGHDT, CDR2 YYEEEE. V lost 6 bases to trimming and J lost 8 bases, with 17 bases between them. There are 13 residues in the CDR3. CDR3: CASTYMNRKGYTF. For the CDR3, the DNA is TGTGCCAGCACCTATATGAACAGAAAAGGCTACACCTTC.

The V call is TRBV12-3 or TRBV12-4, the J call TRBJ1-1; D possibly corresponds to TRBD1 (6 bases). The CDR3 length is 12 residues. V was cut by 7 bases and J by 11 bases, with 17 bases left in between. This CDR3 is CASTQRGREAFF. The CDR3 region has the DNA TGTGCCAGCACCCAGCGGGGGCGAGAGGCTTTCTTT.

This CDR3 is CASSLGAGMRTDTQYF. The CDR3, as DNA: TGCGCCAGCAGCTTGGGTGCGGGTATGAGAACAGATACGCAGTATTTT. The chain combines TRBV5-1 with TRBJ2-3; TRBD2 might be the D (5 bases). The germline V and J ends were trimmed by 0 bases and 3 bases, with 14 bases remaining between them. Germline CDR1 is SGHRS and CDR2 is YFSETQ. This CDR3 spans 16 amino acids.

The genes are TRBV19 and TRBJ2-5; D call uncertain. V lost 2 bases and J 2 bases, leaving 6 bases between the germline ends. The CDR3 has 13 amino acids. Germline CDR1 reads LNHDA; CDR2 reads SQIVND (reference sequence). This CDR3 is CASSIQIQETQYF. In DNA, the CDR3 is TGTGCCAGTAGTATACAGATACAAGAGACCCAGTACTTC.

J is TRBJ1-1 and V is TRBV19, with 9 bases matching TRBD1. CDR3 length: 13 residues. V gave up 8 bases and J gave up 3 bases; unmatched junction bases: 4. Germline assignment: CDR1 LNHDA and CDR2 SQIVND (reference sequence). CDR3 region: CASAGQGDTEAFF. DNA for the CDR3: TGTGCCAGTGCGGGACAGGGTGACACTGAAGCTTTCTTT. Full variable domain (rest looked up from reference TRBV19 and TRBJ1-1): DGGITQSPKYLFRKEGQNVTLSCEQNLNHDAMYWYRQDPGQGLRLIYYSQIVNDFQKGDIAEGYSVSREKKESFPLTVTSAQKNPTAFYLCASAGQGDTEAFFGQGTRLTVV.

This CDR3 is CARSQGFGQETQYF. DNA of the CDR3: TGTGCCAGGAGTCAGGGGTTTGGACAAGAGACCCAGTACTTC. This chain links TRBV2 with TRBJ2-5; perhaps TRBD1 as D (6 bases). CDR1 SNHLY and CDR2 FYNNEI come from the germline V gene. The CDR3 loop spans 14 amino acids. Trimming cost V 9 bases and J 2 bases, with 16 bases left between them.

CDR3 in DNA: TGCAGCGTTGAAGATAAGGGACAGGGCGGGGACTATGGCTACACCTTC. Translated, it gives CSVEDKGQGGDYGYTF. The gene calls are TRBV29-1 and TRBJ1-2, with TRBD1 identical over 9 bases. V shed 0 bases, J shed 3 bases, and the junction held 8 bases outside the gene matches. The CDR3 runs to 16 residues. Germline CDR1 SQVTM, CDR2 ANQGSEA.

The chain carries TRBV6-5 and TRBJ1-2; no clear D gene. There are 15 residues in the CDR3. Germline V gene sequence: CDR1 MNHEY, CDR2 SVGAGI. V was shortened by 6 bases and J by 4 bases, with 18 bases between the two germline ends. The CDR3 spells CASRSPGGFLYGYTF. The DNA of the CDR3 is TGTGCCAGCAGATCCCCCGGAGGATTCCTCTATGGCTACACCTTC.

V usage is TRBV24-1 and J usage is TRBJ1-5; D ambiguous. From germline, CDR1 is KGHDR and CDR2 SFDVKD. Trimming took 3 bases from V and 2 from J, leaving 13 bases between them. CDR3 size: 16 residues. The CDR3 protein is CATSDQREGGNQPQHF. In DNA, the CDR3 is TGTGCCACCAGTGATCAACGGGAGGGTGGCAATCAGCCCCAGCATTTT.

This rearrangement joins TRBV6-5 to TRBJ1-4; TRBD1 aligns across 9 bases. The CDR3 length is 15 residues. Germline CDR1 MNHEY, CDR2 SVGAGI. V lost 4 bases to trimming and J lost 5 bases; unmatched junction nucleotides: 5. CDR3 sequence (DNA): TGTGCCAGCAGTTGGGGGACAGGGAAAAATGAAAAACTGTTTTTT. This gives the protein CASSWGTGKNEKLFF.

V gene TRBV5-6 combines with J gene TRBJ1-2; TRBD1 matches at 10 bases. This CDR3 has 16 residues. Germline CDR1 is SGHDT and CDR2 is YYEEEE. V shed 4 bases, J shed 7 bases, and the junction held 13 bases outside the gene matches. CDR3 sequence: CASSAGQGNYGAGYTF. In DNA form, the CDR3 reads TGTGCCAGCAGCGCGGGACAGGGGAACTACGGGGCTGGCTACACCTTC.

V usage is TRBV5-4 and J usage is TRBJ2-1; 12 nucleotides line up with TRBD2. The germline V gene has CDR1 SGHNT and CDR2 YYREEE (reference sequence). The V gene end was trimmed by 1 base and the J gene end by 7 bases; junction bases not matched to a gene: 3. The CDR3 sequence is 15 residues long. The CDR3 protein is CASSLTSGGWNEQFF. In nucleotides, the CDR3 is TGTGCCAGCAGCTTGACTAGCGGGGGGTGGAATGAGCAGTTCTTC.

The genes are TRBV7-6 and TRBJ1-3; D remains unclear. Per the germline V gene, CDR1 is SGHVS and CDR2 is FNYEAQ. The CDR3 is 16 residues long. Trimming stripped 3 bases from V and 0 bases from J, with 12 bases between. CDR3 region: CASSFPYGASGNTIYF. The DNA of the CDR3 is TGTGCCAGCAGCTTCCCCTACGGAGCCTCTGGAAACACCATATATTTT.

CDR3 loop: CASRAGLLNTEAFF. In DNA form, the CDR3 reads TGTGCCAGCAGGGCGGGGTTATTGAACACTGAAGCTTTCTTT. This sequence joins TRBV5-4 and TRBJ1-1; the D is unclear. The germline CDR1 and CDR2 sequences are SGHNT and YYREEE (reference sequence). The V gene lost 5 bases and the J gene lost 0 bases, with 11 bases spanning the gap. The CDR3 is 14 residues long.

This chain links TRBV28 with TRBJ1-2, with D possibly matching TRBD1 (6 bases). The CDR3 is 12 residues long. CDR1 and CDR2 (germline): MDHEN, SYDVKM. V was clipped by 5 bases and J by 6 bases, with 10 bases between them. This chain's CDR3 is CASSARTDGYTF. DNA for the CDR3: TGTGCCAGCAGTGCCCGGACAGATGGCTACACCTTC.

The chain has TRBV20-1 and TRBJ2-3, with a tentative D call TRBD2 (6 bases). This CDR3 spans 15 amino acids. Trimming cost V 3 bases and J 1 base, with 14 bases left between them. Germline lookup yields CDR1 DFQATT and CDR2 SNEGSKA (reference sequence). The CDR3: CSASVSGHGTDTQYF. The CDR3 region has the DNA TGCAGTGCTAGTGTTAGCGGCCATGGCACAGATACGCAGTATTTT.

This chain connects TRBV5-6 to TRBJ2-7, with D possibly TRBD1 on 5 matching bases. V lost 4 bases to trimming and J lost 3 bases, with 14 bases between them. CDR3 size: 14 residues. Germline CDR1 SGHDT, CDR2 YYEEEE. Here the CDR3 DNA reads TGTGCCAGCAGCCCTGCAGGGAACGTCTACGAGCAGTACTTC. Protein product: CASSPAGNVYEQYF. Variable domain in full (rest from reference TRBV5-6 and TRBJ2-7): DAGVTQSPTHLIKTRGQQVTLRCSPKSGHDTVSWYQQALGQGPQFIFQYYEEEERQRGNFPDRFSGHQFPNYSSELNVNALLLGDSALYLCASSPAGNVYEQYFGPGTRLTVT.

CDR3 amino acids: CASSPTGDEAFF. The CDR3 coding sequence is TGTGCCAGCAGCCCCACAGGGGATGAAGCTTTCTTT. The chain recombines TRBV7-9 with TRBJ1-1; TRBD1 matches 7 bases. Germline V CDR1 and CDR2: SEHNR, FQNEAQ (reference sequence). The V segment lost 5 bases and the J segment 7 bases; nucleotides outside the gene matches: 4. CDR3 size: 12 residues.

This sequence joins TRBV25-1 and TRBJ2-3, with 7 bases matching TRBD2. Looked up from germline, CDR1 is MGHDK and CDR2 is SYGVNS. V lost 7 bases and J lost 0; bases outside the gene matches: 7. The CDR3 length is 15 residues. The CDR3 DNA is TGTGCCAGCAACTGGGGGGGTCCTAGCACAGATACGCAGTATTTT. It specifies CASNWGGPSTDTQYF. Using reference TRBV25-1 and TRBJ2-3 for the parts outside the CDR3, the full variable domain is EADIYQTPRYLVIGTGKKITLECSQTMGHDKMYWYQQDPGMELHLIHYSYGVNSTEKGDLSSESTVSRIRTEHFPLTLESARPSHTSQYLCASNWGGPSTDTQYFGPGTRLTVL.